This T cell receptor beta chain originates from a study of blood T cell repertoires in COVID-19 (dated by TCRdb to the early 2020s). About the study as a whole: The collaborator samples originated in the United States, Italy and Spain and spanned the acute and convalescent phases of COVID-19. A freely available public database, intended as a resource for researchers studying the immune response to SARS-CoV-2, is where the repertoires were released. Nearly every sample came with metadata listing a de-identified subject ID, COVID-19 status, age in years and sex. The material from the prospective study consisted of cDNA or gDNA derived from T cells, B-cell-depleted T cells, or PBMCs. Samples were obtained from the ongoing ImmuneRACE study (first 160 participants) and from 950 to 1,500 subjects provided by 6 global collaborators. Subjects who had been exposed to COVID-19, were actively infected with it, or had recovered from it provided the deeply sampled blood TCRbeta repertoires that made up the dataset. Where available, HLA class I and class II types were taken from metadata supplied by the sample provider and were not determined by assay-based typing.

Regarding this clone: What antigen it recognizes has not been identified. No base quality information exists; no much larger clone differs at one position.

TCRbeta CDR3 regions were amplified from genomic DNA by means of the immunoSEQ Assay, a bias-controlled multiplex PCR. As for the authors' bioinformatics: The number of nucleated cells in each sample was estimated from the amplification of reference gene primers within the assay. To quantify the absolute abundance of each unique TCRbeta CDR3 rearrangement, sequence reads were collapsed and filtered. For each sample, productive Simpson clonality was calculated as the square root of Simpson's diversity index across productive rearrangements. The clones in this table, taken by TCRdb from immuneACCESS, are in-frame only. Not every clone is retained; where verified, under half of the shortfall comes from an unresolved V gene, and the cause of the rest is unknown. V, J and clone size were drawn from that table, and D and trimming were deduced from the DNA. Across this sample there are roughly 290,000 clones, with 80% to 90% seen only once. The ten most abundant clones make up 3.5% to 5.5% of the sample.

The full study reports these points: The amount of clinical and demographic metadata varied by source and participant and was provided uncurated.

Participants in the prospective study were aged roughly 18 to 100 years, lived in approximately 26 United States geographic areas, and enrolled through a virtual design. Cohort assignment in the prospective study relied on participant-reported clinical history from a screening survey and a study questionnaire. For ImmuneRACE Cohort 3, a participant was defined as recovered based on two consecutive negative NP/OP PCR tests, clearance by a healthcare professional, or resolution of symptoms. Mobile phlebotomists in the prospective study collected whole blood, serum and a nasopharyngeal or oropharyngeal swab from every participant. Participants in the prospective study had the option to provide additional blood draws and questionnaires over an approximately 2-month period. Blood samples from the prospective study were shipped frozen or at room temperature prior to DNA extraction. From the germline V gene, CDR1 is SGHRS and CDR2 is YFSETQ. V is cut by 3 bases and J by 0 bases, and the space between the germline ends is 14 bases. The CDR3 has 16 amino acids, counting the end cysteine and phenylalanine. Of the read, only the CDR3 DNA is kept; its 48 bases are in frame from base 1.

Sequenced sample: PBMCs or T cells enriched from blood (not recorded which). The rearrangement combines TRBV5-1 with TRBJ2-3, with no D gene named confidently. This clonotype was sampled from a woman aged 25 to 39 who had recovered from COVID-19. The DNA reads as follows: TGCGCCAGCAGCTCCTCTACGGTTTCTAGCACAGATACGCAGTATTTT. It is translated as CASSSSTVSSTDTQYF.